This paragraph covers one TCR beta chain sequence. Its cognate antigen is unknown. These data belong to a study of T cell repertoires in cytomegalovirus infection. Across the whole study: TCR beta signatures that were public indicated CMV infection and matching HLA type.

Germline lookup yields CDR1 MNHEY and CDR2 SVGEGT. Trimming shortened V by 0 bases and J by 11 bases, and 20 bases separated the two germline ends. This CDR3 spans 16 amino acids. Each CDR3 protein is one row after TCRdb ran MiXCR on the reads. The profile shows about 920,000 distinct CDR3 sequences, approximately 31% of them singletons. Findings and limits, study-wide: It was HLA-C-restricted CMV-specific TCR beta clonotypes that dominated the response ex vivo. Individuals carrying CMV plus the relevant HLA were identified by cumulative frequency of public TCR beta families.

The V gene is TRBV6-2 or TRBV6-3, the J gene TRBJ1-5; a possible D gene is TRBD1 (6 bases). This TCR was recovered from a human donor in good health (CMV status not recorded). Some clones in this sample may be carry-over from other donors' samples. The sequenced sample was cultured CD8+ T cells from PBMCs, obtained from culture after CMV antigen stimulation. CDR3 protein: CASSYSGTGFSPAQHF. For the CDR3, the DNA is TGTGCCAGCAGTTACTCGGGAACAGGGTTTTCTCCAGCCCAGCATTTT.